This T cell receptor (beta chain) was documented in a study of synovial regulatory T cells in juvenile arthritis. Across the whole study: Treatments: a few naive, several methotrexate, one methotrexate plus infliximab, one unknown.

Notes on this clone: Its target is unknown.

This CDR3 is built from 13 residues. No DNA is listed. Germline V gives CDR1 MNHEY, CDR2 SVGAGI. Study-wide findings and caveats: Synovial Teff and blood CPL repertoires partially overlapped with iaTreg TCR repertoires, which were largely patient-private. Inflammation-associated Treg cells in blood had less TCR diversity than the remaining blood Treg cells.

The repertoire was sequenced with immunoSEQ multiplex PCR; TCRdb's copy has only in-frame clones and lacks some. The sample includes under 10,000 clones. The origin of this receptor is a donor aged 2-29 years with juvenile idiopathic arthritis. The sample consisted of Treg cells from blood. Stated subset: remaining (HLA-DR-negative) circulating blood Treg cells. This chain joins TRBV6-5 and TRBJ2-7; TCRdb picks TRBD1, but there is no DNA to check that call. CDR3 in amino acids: CASSTQGAGEQYF.